This T cell receptor beta chain came from a study of T cell clonality in common variable immunodeficiency. Study-level points and caveats: Patient heterogeneity in the CVID cohort limited correlations between repertoire features and clinical complications. Shared TCRbeta clones were fewer between CVID subjects than controls. Compared with healthy controls, CVID subjects showed increased TCRbeta clonality, mostly in about a third.

This clone showed up many times. The antigen is undetermined. Read sequence stops 3 residues before the CDR3 end, and the germline J gene provides the missing end. V was trimmed by 2 bases and J by 3 bases, leaving 14 bases between them. Germline CDR1 DFQATT, CDR2 SNEGSKA (reference sequence). This CDR3 contains 14 residues. TCRdb's table, derived via immunoSEQ multiplex PCR, lists solely in-frame clones and lacks some. The sample holds around 50,000 clones, and no clone turns up only once. V usage is TRBV20-1 and J usage is TRBJ2-7, with D maybe TRBD1 (5 bases). Input material: peripheral blood mononuclear cells. The sequence came from a person aged 18-69 years in good health. CDR3 amino acids: CSARRGPPSYEQYF. Partial CDR3 DNA: TGCAGTGCTAGAAGGGGTCCCCCCAGCTACGAG.